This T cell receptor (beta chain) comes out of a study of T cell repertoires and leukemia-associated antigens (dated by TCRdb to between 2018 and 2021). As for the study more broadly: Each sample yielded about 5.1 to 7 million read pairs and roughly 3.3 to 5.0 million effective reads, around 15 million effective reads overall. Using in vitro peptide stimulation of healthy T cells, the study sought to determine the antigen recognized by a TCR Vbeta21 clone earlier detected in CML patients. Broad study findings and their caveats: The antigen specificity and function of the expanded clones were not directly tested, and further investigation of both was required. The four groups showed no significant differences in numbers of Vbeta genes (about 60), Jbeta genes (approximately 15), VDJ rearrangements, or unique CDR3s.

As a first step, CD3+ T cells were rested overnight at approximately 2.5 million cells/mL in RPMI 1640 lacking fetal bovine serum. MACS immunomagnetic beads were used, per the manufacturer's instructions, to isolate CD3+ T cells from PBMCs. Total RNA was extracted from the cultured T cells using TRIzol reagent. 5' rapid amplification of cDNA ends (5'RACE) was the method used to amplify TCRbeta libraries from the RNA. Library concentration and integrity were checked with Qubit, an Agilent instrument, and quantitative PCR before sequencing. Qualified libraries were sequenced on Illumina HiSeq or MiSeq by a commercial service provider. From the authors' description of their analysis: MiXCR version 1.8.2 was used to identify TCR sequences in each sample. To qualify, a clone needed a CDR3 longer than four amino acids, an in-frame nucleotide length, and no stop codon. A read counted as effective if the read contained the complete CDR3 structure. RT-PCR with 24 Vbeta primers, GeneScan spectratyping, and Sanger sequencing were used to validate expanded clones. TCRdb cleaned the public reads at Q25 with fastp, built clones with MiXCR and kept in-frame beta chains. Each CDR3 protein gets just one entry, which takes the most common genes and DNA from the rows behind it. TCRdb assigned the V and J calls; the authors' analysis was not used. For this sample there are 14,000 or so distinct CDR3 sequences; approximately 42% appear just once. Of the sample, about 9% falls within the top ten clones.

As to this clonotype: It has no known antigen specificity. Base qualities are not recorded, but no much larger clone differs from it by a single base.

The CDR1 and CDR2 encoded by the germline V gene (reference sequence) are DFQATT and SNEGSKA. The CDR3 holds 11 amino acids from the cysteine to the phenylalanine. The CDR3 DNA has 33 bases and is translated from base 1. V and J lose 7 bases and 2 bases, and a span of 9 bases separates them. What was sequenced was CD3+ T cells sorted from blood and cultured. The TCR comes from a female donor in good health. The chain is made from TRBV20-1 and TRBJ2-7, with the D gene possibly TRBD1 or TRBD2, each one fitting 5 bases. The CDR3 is CSGGKTYEQYF. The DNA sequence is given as TGCAGTGGGGGGAAAACCTACGAGCAGTACTTC.